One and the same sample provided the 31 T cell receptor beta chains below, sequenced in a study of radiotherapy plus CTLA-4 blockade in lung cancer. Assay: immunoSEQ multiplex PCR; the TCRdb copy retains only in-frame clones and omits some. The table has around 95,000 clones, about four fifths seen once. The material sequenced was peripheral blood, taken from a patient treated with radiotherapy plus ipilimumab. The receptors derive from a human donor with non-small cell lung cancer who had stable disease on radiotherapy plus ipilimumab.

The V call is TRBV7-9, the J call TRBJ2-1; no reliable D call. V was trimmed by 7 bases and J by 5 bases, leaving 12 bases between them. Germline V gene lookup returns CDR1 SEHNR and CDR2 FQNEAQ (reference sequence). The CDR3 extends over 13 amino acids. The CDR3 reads CASTSYRDNEQFF. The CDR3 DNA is TGTGCCAGCACCTCTTACCGTGACAATGAGCAGTTCTTC.

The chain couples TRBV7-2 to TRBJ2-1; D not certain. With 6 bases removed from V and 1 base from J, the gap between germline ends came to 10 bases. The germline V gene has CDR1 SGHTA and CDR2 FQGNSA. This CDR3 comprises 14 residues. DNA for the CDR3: TGTGCCAGCAGACCGGGCCAGTCCTACAATGAGCAGTTCTTC. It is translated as CASRPGQSYNEQFF.

The CDR3, as DNA: TGTGCCAGCAGTGCCCCCCGGGCACAGGGAAATCAGCCCCAGCATTTT. It specifies CASSAPRAQGNQPQHF. The chain employs TRBV28 and TRBJ1-5, with a tentative D call TRBD1 (6 bases). V was pared by 5 bases and J by 4 bases, with 18 bases between. The CDR3 length is 16 residues. CDR1 is MDHEN, CDR2 SYDVKM, per germline.

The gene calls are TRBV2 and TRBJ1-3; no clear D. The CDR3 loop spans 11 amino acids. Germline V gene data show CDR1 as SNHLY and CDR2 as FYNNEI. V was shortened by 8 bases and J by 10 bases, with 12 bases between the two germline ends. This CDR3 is CASADLLTIYF. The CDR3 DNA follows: TGTGCCAGCGCGGACCTTTTAACCATATATTTT.

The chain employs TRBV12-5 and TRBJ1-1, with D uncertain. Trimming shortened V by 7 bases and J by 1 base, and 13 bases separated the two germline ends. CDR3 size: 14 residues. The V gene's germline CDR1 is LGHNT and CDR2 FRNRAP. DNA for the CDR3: TGTGCTAGTGCCCTTGACGGCTCGAACACTGAAGCTTTCTTT. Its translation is CASALDGSNTEAFF. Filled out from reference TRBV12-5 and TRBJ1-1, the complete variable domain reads DARVTQTPRHKVTEMGQEVTMRCQPILGHNTVFWYRQTMMQGLELLAYFRNRAPLDDSGMPKDRFSAEMPDATLATLKIQPSEPRDSAVYFCASALDGSNTEAFFGQGTRLTVV.

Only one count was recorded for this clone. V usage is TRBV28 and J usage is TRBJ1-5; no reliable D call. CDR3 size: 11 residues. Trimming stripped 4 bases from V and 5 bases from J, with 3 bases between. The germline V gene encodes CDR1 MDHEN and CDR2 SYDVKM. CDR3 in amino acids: CASSSYQPQHF. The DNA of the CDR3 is TGTGCCAGCAGTTCCTATCAGCCCCAGCATTTT.

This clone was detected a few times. The DNA for the CDR3 is TGTGCCAGCAGTCGGGGGAGGGCTCCAGCTAATGAAAAACTGTTTTTT. Protein: CASSRGRAPANEKLFF. J is TRBJ1-4 and V is TRBV5-6; weak D call: TRBD1 (5 bases). Deletions cut 5 bases from V and 3 bases from J, with 17 bases between. The CDR3 sequence is 16 residues long. CDR1 and CDR2 (germline): SGHDT, YYEEEE.

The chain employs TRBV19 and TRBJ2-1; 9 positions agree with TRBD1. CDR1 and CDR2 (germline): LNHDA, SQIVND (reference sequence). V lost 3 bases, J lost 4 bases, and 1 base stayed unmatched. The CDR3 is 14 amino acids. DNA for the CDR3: TGTGCCAGTAGTATGACAGGGGGGTACAATGAGCAGTTCTTC. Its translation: CASSMTGGYNEQFF.

CDR3 in amino acids: CASSGGSGQEAFF. Here the CDR3 DNA reads TGTGCCAGCAGTGGGGGATCGGGTCAGGAAGCTTTCTTT. The chain joins TRBV9 to TRBJ1-1, with D possibly being TRBD1 (5 bases). The CDR3 has 13 residues. V was clipped by 5 bases and J by 8 bases, with 16 bases between them. Germline V CDR1 and CDR2: SGDLS, YYNGEE.

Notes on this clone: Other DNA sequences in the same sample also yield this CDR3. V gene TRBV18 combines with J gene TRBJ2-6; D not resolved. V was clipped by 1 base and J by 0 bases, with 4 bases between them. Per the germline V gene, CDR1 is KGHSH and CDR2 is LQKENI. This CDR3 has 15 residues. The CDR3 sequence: CASSPRGSGANVLTF. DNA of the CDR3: TGTGCCAGCTCACCACGTGGCTCTGGGGCCAACGTCCTGACTTTC. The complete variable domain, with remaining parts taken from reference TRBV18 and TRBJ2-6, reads NAGVMQNPRHLVRRRGQEARLRCSPMKGHSHVYWYRQLPEEGLKFMVYLQKENIIDESGMPKERFSAEFPKEGPSILRIQQVVRGDSAAYFCASSPRGSGANVLTFGAGSRLTVL.

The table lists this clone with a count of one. The CDR3 nucleotides are TGTGCCAGCAGCCAGCGGGCTTCCAGGGAAGATGGCTACACCTTC. Protein product: CASSQRASREDGYTF. The chain links TRBV14 to TRBJ1-2; a weak D match, TRBD1 (5 bases). The V end was cut by 3 bases, the J end by 6 bases, with 17 bases between. The germline V gene encodes CDR1 SGHDN and CDR2 FVKESK. The CDR3 is made up of 15 amino acids.

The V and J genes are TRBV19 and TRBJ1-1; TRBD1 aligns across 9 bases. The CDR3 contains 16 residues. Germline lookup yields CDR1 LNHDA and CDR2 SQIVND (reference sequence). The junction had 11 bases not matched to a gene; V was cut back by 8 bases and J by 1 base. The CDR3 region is CASSTGTGYPNTEAFF. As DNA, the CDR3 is TGTGCCAGTTCAACCGGGACAGGGTATCCGAACACTGAAGCTTTCTTT.

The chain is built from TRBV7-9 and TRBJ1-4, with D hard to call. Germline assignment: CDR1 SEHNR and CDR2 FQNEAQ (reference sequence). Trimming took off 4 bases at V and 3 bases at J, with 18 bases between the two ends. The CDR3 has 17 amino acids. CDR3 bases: TGTGCCAGCAGCTCCCGGGCCCATGGACCGGCTAATGAAAAACTGTTTTTT. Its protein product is CASSSRAHGPANEKLFF.

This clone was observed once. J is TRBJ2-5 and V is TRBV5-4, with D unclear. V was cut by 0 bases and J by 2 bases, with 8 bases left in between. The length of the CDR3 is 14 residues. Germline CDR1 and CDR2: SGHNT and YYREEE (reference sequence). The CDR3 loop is CASSLEGGQETQYF. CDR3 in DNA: TGTGCCAGCAGCTTGGAGGGCGGACAAGAGACCCAGTACTTC. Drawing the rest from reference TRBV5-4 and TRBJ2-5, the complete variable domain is ETGVTQSPTHLIKTRGQQVTLRCSSQSGHNTVSWYQQALGQGPQFIFQYYREEENGRGNFPPRFSGLQFPNYSSELNVNALELDDSALYLCASSLEGGQETQYFGPGTRLLVL.

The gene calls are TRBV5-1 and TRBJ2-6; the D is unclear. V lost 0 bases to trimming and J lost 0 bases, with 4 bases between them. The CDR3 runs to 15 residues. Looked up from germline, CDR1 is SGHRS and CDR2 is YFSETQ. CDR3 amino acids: CASSLENSGANVLTF. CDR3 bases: TGCGCCAGCAGCTTGGAAAACTCTGGGGCCAACGTCCTGACTTTC.

CDR3 sequence: CAWSVGTVSSGANVLTF. CDR3 nucleotide sequence: TGTGCCTGGAGTGTAGGGACTGTAAGCTCTGGGGCCAACGTCCTGACTTTC. The chain has TRBV30 and TRBJ2-6; maybe TRBD2 (6 bases). This CDR3 has 17 residues. Trimming pared 0 bases from V and 0 bases from J, leaving 12 bases between. Germline values: CDR1 GTSNPN, CDR2 SVGIG (reference sequence).

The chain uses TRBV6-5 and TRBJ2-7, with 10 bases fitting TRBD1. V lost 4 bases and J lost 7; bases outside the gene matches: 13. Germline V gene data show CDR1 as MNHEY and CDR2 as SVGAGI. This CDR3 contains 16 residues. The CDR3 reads CASSSFGTGASGEQYF. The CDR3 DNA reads TGTGCCAGCAGTTCCTTTGGGACAGGGGCCTCGGGGGAGCAGTACTTC.

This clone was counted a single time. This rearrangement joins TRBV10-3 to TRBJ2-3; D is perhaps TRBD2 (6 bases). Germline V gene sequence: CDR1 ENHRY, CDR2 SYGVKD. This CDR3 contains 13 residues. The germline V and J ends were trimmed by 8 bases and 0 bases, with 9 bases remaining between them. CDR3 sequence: CAIGGTSTDTQYF. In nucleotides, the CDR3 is TGTGCCATCGGCGGGACCAGCACAGATACGCAGTATTTT.

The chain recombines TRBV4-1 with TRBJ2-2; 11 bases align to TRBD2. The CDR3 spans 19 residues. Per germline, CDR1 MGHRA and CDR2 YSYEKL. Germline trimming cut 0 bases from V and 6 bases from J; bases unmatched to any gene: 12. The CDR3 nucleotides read TGCGCCAGCAGCCAAGAAGGAACGGTAGCGGGGGGGATAGCCGGGGAGCTGTTTTTT. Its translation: CASSQEGTVAGGIAGELFF.

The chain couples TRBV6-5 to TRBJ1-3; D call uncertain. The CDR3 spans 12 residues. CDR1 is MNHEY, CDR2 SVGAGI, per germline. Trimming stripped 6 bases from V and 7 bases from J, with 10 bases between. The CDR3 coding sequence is TGTGCCAGCAGACATGGAGAGAACACCATATATTTT. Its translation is CASRHGENTIYF.

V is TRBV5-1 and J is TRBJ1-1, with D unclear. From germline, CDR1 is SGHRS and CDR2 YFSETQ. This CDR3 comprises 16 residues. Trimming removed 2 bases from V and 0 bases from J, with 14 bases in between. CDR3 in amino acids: CASSFGPRKMNTEAFF. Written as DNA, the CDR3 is TGCGCCAGCAGCTTCGGCCCAAGGAAGATGAACACTGAAGCTTTCTTT.

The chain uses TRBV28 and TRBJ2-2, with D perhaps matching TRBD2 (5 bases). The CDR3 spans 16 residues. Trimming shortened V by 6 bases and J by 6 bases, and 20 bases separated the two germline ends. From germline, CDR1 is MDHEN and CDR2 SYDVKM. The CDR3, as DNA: TGTGCCAGCAGGCGGGCCAAATTGACGGACGCCGGGGAGCTGTTTTTT. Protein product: CASRRAKLTDAGELFF.

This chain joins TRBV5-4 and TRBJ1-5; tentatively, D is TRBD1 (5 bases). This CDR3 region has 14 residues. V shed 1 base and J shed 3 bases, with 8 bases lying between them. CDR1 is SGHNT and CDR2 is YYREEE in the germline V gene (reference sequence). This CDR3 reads CASSLLGDNQPQHF. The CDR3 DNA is TGTGCCAGCAGCTTGTTGGGGGACAATCAGCCCCAGCATTTT.

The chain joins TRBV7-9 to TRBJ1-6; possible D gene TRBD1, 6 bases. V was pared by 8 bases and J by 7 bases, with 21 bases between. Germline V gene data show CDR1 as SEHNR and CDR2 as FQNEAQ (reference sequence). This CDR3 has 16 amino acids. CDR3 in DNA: TGTGCCAGCTCTCTTAGCGGGGGGGCGAGGAATTCACCCCTCCACTTT. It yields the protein CASSLSGGARNSPLHF.

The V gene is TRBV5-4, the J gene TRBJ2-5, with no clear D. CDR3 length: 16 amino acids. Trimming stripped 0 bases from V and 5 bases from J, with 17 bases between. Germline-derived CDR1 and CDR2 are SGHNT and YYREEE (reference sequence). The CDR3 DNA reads TGTGCCAGCAGCTTGGGGATAGGCCCGGGTAGGGAGACCCAGTACTTC. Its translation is CASSLGIGPGRETQYF. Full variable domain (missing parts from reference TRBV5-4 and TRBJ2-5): ETGVTQSPTHLIKTRGQQVTLRCSSQSGHNTVSWYQQALGQGPQFIFQYYREEENGRGNFPPRFSGLQFPNYSSELNVNALELDDSALYLCASSLGIGPGRETQYFGPGTRLLVL.

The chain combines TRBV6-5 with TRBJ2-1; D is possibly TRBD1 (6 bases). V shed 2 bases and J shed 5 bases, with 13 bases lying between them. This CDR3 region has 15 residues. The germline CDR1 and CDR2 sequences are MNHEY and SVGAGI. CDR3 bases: TGTGCCAGCAGTTACAATGGGGGCTCACACAATGAGCAGTTCTTC. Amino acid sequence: CASSYNGGSHNEQFF.

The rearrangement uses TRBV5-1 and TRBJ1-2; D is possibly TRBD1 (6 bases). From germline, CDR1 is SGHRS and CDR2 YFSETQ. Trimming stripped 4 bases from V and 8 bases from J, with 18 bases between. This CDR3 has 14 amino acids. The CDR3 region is CASSVDRFVRGYTF. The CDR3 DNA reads TGCGCCAGCAGCGTGGACAGATTCGTGAGGGGCTACACCTTC.

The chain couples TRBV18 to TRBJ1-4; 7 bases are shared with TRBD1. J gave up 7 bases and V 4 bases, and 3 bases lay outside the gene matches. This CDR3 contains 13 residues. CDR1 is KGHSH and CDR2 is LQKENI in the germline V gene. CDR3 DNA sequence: TGTGCCAGCTCACTAAGACAGGGTGAAAAACTGTTTTTT. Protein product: CASSLRQGEKLFF. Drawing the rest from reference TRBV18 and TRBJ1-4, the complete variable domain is NAGVMQNPRHLVRRRGQEARLRCSPMKGHSHVYWYRQLPEEGLKFMVYLQKENIIDESGMPKERFSAEFPKEGPSILRIQQVVRGDSAAYFCASSLRQGEKLFFGSGTQLSVL.

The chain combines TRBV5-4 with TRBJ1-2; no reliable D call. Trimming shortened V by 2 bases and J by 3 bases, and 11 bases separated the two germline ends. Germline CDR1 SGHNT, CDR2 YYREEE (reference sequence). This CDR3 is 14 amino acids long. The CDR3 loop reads CASSLVNDDYGYTF. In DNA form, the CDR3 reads TGTGCCAGCAGCTTAGTAAACGACGACTATGGCTACACCTTC.

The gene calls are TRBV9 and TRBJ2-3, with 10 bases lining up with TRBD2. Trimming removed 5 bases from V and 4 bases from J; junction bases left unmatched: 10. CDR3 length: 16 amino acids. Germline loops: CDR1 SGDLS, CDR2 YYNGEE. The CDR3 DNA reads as TGTGCCAGCAGTTTAGACCTAGCGGGAGCCCCAGATACGCAGTATTTT. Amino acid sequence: CASSLDLAGAPDTQYF.

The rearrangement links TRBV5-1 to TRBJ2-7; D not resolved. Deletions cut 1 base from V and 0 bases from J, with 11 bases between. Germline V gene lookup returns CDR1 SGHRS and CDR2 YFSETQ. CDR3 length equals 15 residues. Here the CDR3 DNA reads TGCGCCAGCAGCTTGAGCCAGGTTTCCTCCTACGAGCAGTACTTC. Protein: CASSLSQVSSYEQYF.